Each of the 16 T cell receptor beta chains below was sequenced from the same sample in a study of CD8 T cells in Susac syndrome. With random hexamers, reverse transcription was performed on roughly 0.5 to 1 ug of RNA. MiXCR, applied by TCRdb to the immunoSEQ multiplex PCR reads, yields one record per CDR3 protein. The sample holds 100,000 to 150,000 distinct CDR3 sequences, roughly 94% seen once. Source material: CD4+ T cells from PBMCs. The receptors shown here come from a human donor with multiple sclerosis.

This chain joins TRBV20-1 and TRBJ1-5; 7 positions agree with TRBD1. Germline V gene sequence: CDR1 DFQATT, CDR2 SNEGSKA (reference sequence). The ends lost 1 base at V and 2 bases at J; junction bases unmatched: 5. CDR3 length: 15 residues. The CDR3 here is CSARVLGQGNQPQHF. CDR3 bases: TGCAGTGCTAGAGTGCTTGGACAGGGCAATCAGCCCCAGCATTTT.

This chain links TRBV29-1 with TRBJ1-2, with TRBD1 as a possible D gene (5 bases). V dropped 7 bases and J dropped 8 bases, with 23 bases sitting between them. Germline CDR1 SQVTM, CDR2 ANQGSEA. CDR3 size: 14 residues. The CDR3 DNA reads as TGCAGCGCCGGCGGGGACGTGCTAAGTAGGGGCTACACCTTC. It specifies CSAGGDVLSRGYTF.

The chain combines TRBV5-1 with TRBJ2-7, with 13 bases matching TRBD2. This CDR3 contains 15 residues. The V gene end was trimmed by 3 bases and the J gene end by 1 base; junction bases not matched to a gene: 1. Germline V gene sequence: CDR1 SGHRS, CDR2 YFSETQ. DNA for the CDR3: TGCGCCAGCAGCTGGACTAGCGGGGGTTCCTACGAGCAGTACTTC. It encodes CASSWTSGGSYEQYF.

This chain joins TRBV30 and TRBJ1-6; D perhaps matches TRBD1 (6 bases). V was trimmed by 5 bases and J by 8 bases, leaving 25 bases between them. The V gene's germline CDR1 is GTSNPN and CDR2 SVGIG (reference sequence). This CDR3 region has 17 residues. This CDR3 is CAWARPRTGPEDSPLHF. CDR3 bases: TGTGCCTGGGCACGCCCAAGAACAGGGCCCGAAGATTCACCCCTCCACTTT.

The rearrangement links TRBV2 to TRBJ1-1, with D possibly TRBD1 on 5 matching bases. In germline, CDR1 is SNHLY, CDR2 FYNNEI. Trimming stripped 6 bases from V and 1 base from J, with 12 bases between. This CDR3 is built from 14 residues. The CDR3 DNA reads as TGTGCCAGCAGAGGGGAGGCGACGAACACTGAAGCTTTCTTT. Translation: CASRGEATNTEAFF.

The sample holds a few counts of this clonotype. V and J are TRBV20-1 and TRBJ1-1; possibly TRBD1 for D (5 bases). V shed 3 bases and J shed 1 base, with 12 bases lying between them. The CDR3 runs to 14 residues. CDR1 and CDR2 from the germline V gene are DFQATT and SNEGSKA (reference sequence). The CDR3 coding sequence is TGCAGTGCTAGCCGGGACTCTTCGAACACTGAAGCTTTCTTT. It codes for CSASRDSSNTEAFF.

This sequence joins TRBV4-3 and TRBJ2-2; a weak D match, TRBD2 (6 bases). The CDR3 is 14 amino acids. Trimming left V 1 base short and J 7 bases short, with 10 bases between. Germline loops: CDR1 LGHNA, CDR2 YSLEER. The CDR3 DNA sequence: TGCGCCAGCAGCCAAGTGGGGGGATACGGGGAGCTGTTTTTT. This encodes CASSQVGGYGELFF.

The chain combines TRBV19 with TRBJ2-1; 10 bases map to TRBD1. This CDR3 has 14 amino acids. V dropped 4 bases and J dropped 9; count of bases not matched to a gene: 6. Germline V gene lookup returns CDR1 LNHDA and CDR2 SQIVND (reference sequence). CDR3 residues: CASSRRDRGSEQFF. CDR3 nucleotides: TGTGCCAGTAGTAGGCGGGACAGGGGCTCTGAGCAGTTCTTC.

The chain uses TRBV12-3 or TRBV12-4 and TRBJ1-1, with D possibly being TRBD1 (6 bases). The V end lost 6 bases, the J end lost 3 bases, and 11 bases lay between the germline ends. The CDR3 runs to 13 residues. The CDR3 loop reads CASSNREDTEAFF. In DNA, the CDR3 is TGTGCCAGCAGCAACAGGGAGGACACTGAAGCTTTCTTT.

This clonotype was seen a single time. This chain uses TRBV10-1 with TRBJ1-3; no reliable D call. CDR1 and CDR2 from the germline V gene are WNHNN and SYGVQD (reference sequence). The V gene lost 0 bases and the J gene lost 2 bases, with 8 bases spanning the gap. The CDR3 sequence is 15 residues long. The CDR3 spells CASSESVGAGNTIYF. The CDR3 DNA reads TGCGCCAGCAGTGAGTCGGTCGGAGCTGGAAACACCATATATTTT.

The chain has TRBV7-9 and TRBJ1-1, with unresolved D. The CDR3 has 13 amino acids. Trimming stripped 3 bases from V and 2 bases from J, with 7 bases between. Germline V gene sequence: CDR1 SEHNR, CDR2 FQNEAQ (reference sequence). CDR3 region: CASSLAPNTEAFF. The CDR3 nucleotides read TGTGCCAGCAGCTTGGCACCAAACACTGAAGCTTTCTTT.

The chain uses TRBV29-1 and TRBJ1-1, with 8 bases that match TRBD1. The CDR3 sequence is 14 residues long. The germline V gene has CDR1 SQVTM and CDR2 ANQGSEA. V was pared by 5 bases and J by 3 bases, with 8 bases of the junction left unmatched. The CDR3 coding sequence is TGCAGCGTTACCACAGGGGGGGGTTACACTGAAGCTTTCTTT. Its protein is CSVTTGGGYTEAFF.

The chain recombines TRBV19 with TRBJ1-1; D is perhaps TRBD1 (5 bases). V lost 4 bases to trimming and J lost 0 bases, with 6 bases between them. The germline CDR1 and CDR2 sequences are LNHDA and SQIVND (reference sequence). CDR3 length equals 13 residues. CDR3 coding DNA: TGTGCCAGTAGTACAGGGATGAACACTGAAGCTTTCTTT. Encoded protein: CASSTGMNTEAFF.

The chain employs TRBV20-1 and TRBJ2-2; 7 bases align to TRBD2. After removal of 1 base from V and 1 base from J, the junction contained 0 bases not matched to a gene. The CDR3 loop spans 14 amino acids. Germline V gene sequence: CDR1 DFQATT, CDR2 SNEGSKA (reference sequence). CDR3 nucleotide sequence: TGCAGTGCTAGAGTAGCGGGGAACACCGGGGAGCTGTTTTTT. Encoded protein: CSARVAGNTGELFF.

The rearrangement uses TRBV4-1 and TRBJ1-2, with D unresolved. This CDR3 is built from 14 residues. Germline V lookup: CDR1 MGHRA, CDR2 YSYEKL. Trimming pared 2 bases from V and 6 bases from J, leaving 13 bases between. CDR3 DNA sequence: TGCGCCAGCAGCCAATCCCCGGCGGGAGATGGCTACACCTTC. This sequence encodes CASSQSPAGDGYTF.

V gene TRBV6-6 combines with J gene TRBJ1-1, with D uncertain. The CDR3 is made up of 14 amino acids. The germline V gene has CDR1 MNHNY and CDR2 SVGAGI (reference sequence). The V end was cut by 6 bases, the J end by 6 bases, with 17 bases between. CDR3 nucleotide sequence: TGTGCCAGCAGATACGAAACTAGGATCCCTGAAGCTTTCTTT. Residues: CASRYETRIPEAFF.